What follows are 32 T cell receptor beta chains derived from one specimen sequenced in a study of T cell repertoires in cytomegalovirus infection. From the reads, TCRdb called clonotypes with MiXCR, one entry per CDR3 protein. Among 250,000 to 300,000 distinct CDR3 sequences listed, roughly 13% were seen once. The specimen sequenced was PBMCs. The receptors shown here come from a human donor in good health (CMV status not recorded). Some clones in this sample may be carry-over from other donors' samples.

This clonotype was seen more than once but under ten times. The rearrangement links TRBV20-1 to TRBJ2-3; D gene ambiguous. There are 11 residues in the CDR3. CDR1 and CDR2 from the germline V gene are DFQATT and SNEGSKA (reference sequence). Deletions cut 6 bases from V and 4 bases from J, with 8 bases between. In nucleotides, the CDR3 is TGCAGTGCCCAGACCCCAGATACGCAGTATTTT. Protein product: CSAQTPDTQYF.

This clonotype was seen more than once but under ten times. The chain has TRBV29-1 and TRBJ1-1; 9 nucleotides agree with TRBD1. J gave up 2 bases and V 5 bases, and 3 bases lay outside the gene matches. The CDR3 spans 13 residues. Germline V CDR1 and CDR2: SQVTM, ANQGSEA. The CDR3 sequence: CSVLGQGNTEAFF. DNA for the CDR3: TGCAGCGTTTTGGGACAGGGAAACACTGAAGCTTTCTTT.

There are a few counts of this clonotype. This chain joins TRBV28 and TRBJ2-5; TRBD2 might be the D (7 bases). Germline V lookup: CDR1 MDHEN, CDR2 SYDVKM. With 10 bases removed from V and 1 base from J, the gap between germline ends came to 16 bases. The CDR3 loop spans 14 amino acids. CDR3 DNA: TGTGCCACCCTGGGGGGGGGCTCCCAAGAGACCCAGTACTTC. Protein sequence: CATLGGGSQETQYF.

This rearrangement joins TRBV28 to TRBJ1-5; maybe TRBD1 (5 bases). The CDR3 loop spans 12 amino acids. Trimming shortened V by 7 bases and J by 6 bases, and 10 bases separated the two germline ends. CDR1 MDHEN and CDR2 SYDVKM come from the germline V gene. The CDR3: CASKSGIQPQHF. Written as DNA, the CDR3 is TGTGCCAGCAAATCAGGGATTCAGCCCCAGCATTTT.

J is TRBJ2-1 and V is TRBV20-1; 7 bases fit TRBD2. Germline lookup yields CDR1 DFQATT and CDR2 SNEGSKA (reference sequence). There are 14 residues in the CDR3. J lost 4 bases, V lost 2 bases, and 5 bases had no gene match. For the CDR3, the DNA is TGCAGTGCTAGATGGGCTAGCGGTTACAATGAGCAGTTCTTC. Translating it yields CSARWASGYNEQFF.

The sample holds many counts of this clonotype. The J gene is TRBJ1-2, the V gene TRBV7-2; unclear D gene. The CDR3 covers 14 residues. Trimming removed 1 base at V and 3 bases at J, with 9 bases between. Looked up from germline, CDR1 is SGHTA and CDR2 is FQGNSA. DNA for the CDR3: TGTGCCAGCAGCTTAGTACCGGGGTACTATGGCTACACCTTC. Its translation is CASSLVPGYYGYTF.

The V gene is TRBV20-1, the J gene TRBJ2-7; no clear D gene. The V end was cut by 3 bases, the J end by 5 bases, with 8 bases between. The CDR3 is made up of 11 amino acids. Germline V gene data show CDR1 as DFQATT and CDR2 as SNEGSKA (reference sequence). CDR3 sequence: CSASSSDEQYF. The CDR3, as DNA: TGCAGTGCTAGTTCGAGCGACGAGCAGTACTTC.

This clonotype was picked up a small number of times. The V and J genes are TRBV29-1 and TRBJ2-5; perhaps TRBD2 as D (6 bases). V lost 4 bases, J lost 1 base, and 13 bases lay in between. The CDR3 length is 14 residues. Germline loops: CDR1 SQVTM, CDR2 ANQGSEA. The CDR3 here is CSVGWGVLQETQYF. Here the CDR3 DNA reads TGCAGCGTTGGCTGGGGGGTCCTCCAAGAGACCCAGTACTTC.

This clonotype has a count of ten or more. This sequence joins TRBV7-9 and TRBJ2-2, with 9 bases aligning to TRBD1. This CDR3 region has 13 residues. V was clipped by 10 bases and J by 4 bases; unmatched bases: 4. Germline V CDR1 and CDR2: SEHNR, FQNEAQ (reference sequence). Here the CDR3 reads CATRQGGTGELFF. The DNA for the CDR3 is TGTGCCACCCGACAGGGGGGCACCGGGGAGCTGTTTTTT.

The chain carries TRBV6-6 and TRBJ1-1; D unclear. Germline V gene lookup returns CDR1 MNHNY and CDR2 SVGAGI (reference sequence). CDR3 length: 14 amino acids. V was cut by 6 bases and J by 2 bases, with 13 bases left in between. CDR3 nucleotides: TGTGCCAGCAGCTTCCAGTTGGACAACACTGAAGCTTTCTTT. It is translated as CASSFQLDNTEAFF.

The gene calls are TRBV29-1 and TRBJ1-2, with TRBD1 identical over 10 bases. V was clipped by 4 bases and J by 7 bases; unmatched bases: 3. Germline V gene data show CDR1 as SQVTM and CDR2 as ANQGSEA. The CDR3 has 12 amino acids. In DNA form, the CDR3 reads TGCAGCGTTGGGGGGACAGGGGTTGGCTACACCTTC. This translates into CSVGGTGVGYTF.

As concerns this clonotype: One junction end does not reproduce the germline sequence, and a read error may be involved. The chain is built from TRBV5-1 and TRBJ2-3; 7 bases map to TRBD1. Germline V gives CDR1 SGHRS, CDR2 YFSETQ. The CDR3 extends over 14 amino acids. CDR3 sequence: CASSLGQGTDTRYF. CDR3 nucleotide sequence: TGCGCCAGCAGCTTGGGACAGGGAACAGATACGCGGTATTTT.

Of note for this clonotype: The junction differs from germline at one of its ends, possibly a read error. This rearrangement joins TRBV7-9 to TRBJ2-7, with 7 bases that match TRBD1. In germline, CDR1 is SEHNR, CDR2 FQNEAQ (reference sequence). The CDR3 runs 14 residues. The CDR3 protein is CASSPRQGTYEQCF. The CDR3 coding sequence is TGTGCCAGCAGCCCCAGACAGGGAACCTACGAGCAGTGCTTC.

The gene calls are TRBV28 and TRBJ1-5; no definite D call. Germline assignment: CDR1 MDHEN and CDR2 SYDVKM. This CDR3 region has 14 residues. Trimming left V 2 bases short and J 5 bases short, with 10 bases between. The CDR3, as DNA: TGTGCCAGCAGTTTAGTCACCGGGGATCAGCCCCAGCATTTT. Protein product: CASSLVTGDQPQHF.

This clonotype was recorded at least ten times. CDR3 coding DNA: TGTGCCAGCAGCGGCCGGGACCCTAACTACGAGCAGTACTTC. This encodes CASSGRDPNYEQYF. This rearrangement joins TRBV7-9 to TRBJ2-7, with D possibly called TRBD1 or TRBD2 (5 bases each). Germline assignment: CDR1 SEHNR and CDR2 FQNEAQ (reference sequence). V gave up 5 bases and J gave up 3 bases, with 14 bases separating them. This CDR3 is built from 14 residues.

This clonotype was seen a handful of times. V gene TRBV29-1 combines with J gene TRBJ2-3, with TRBD1 matching 8 bases. Germline loops: CDR1 SQVTM, CDR2 ANQGSEA. With V trimmed by 6 bases and J by 4 bases, 6 bases remained unmatched. The CDR3 contains 13 residues. The DNA of the CDR3 is TGCAGCGTCCAGGACAGGGCCCCAGATACGCAGTATTTT. This encodes CSVQDRAPDTQYF.

The chain employs TRBV19 and TRBJ2-6; D not certain. V was trimmed by 4 bases and J by 0 bases, leaving 7 bases between them. The CDR3 covers 15 residues. CDR1 and CDR2 from the germline V gene are LNHDA and SQIVND (reference sequence). The DNA for the CDR3 is TGTGCCAGTAGTACCCGTCTCTCTGGGGCCAACGTCCTGACTTTC. This gives the protein CASSTRLSGANVLTF.

This clonotype was recorded a few times. The rearrangement joins TRBV6-5 to TRBJ2-7; TRBD1 agrees at 9 bases. The CDR3 covers 13 residues. The germline CDR1 and CDR2 sequences are MNHEY and SVGAGI. Unmatched junction bases numbered 5, after V lost 5 bases and J lost 6 bases. This chain's CDR3 is CASSPGQGVEQYF. In DNA, the CDR3 is TGTGCCAGCAGTCCGGGACAGGGCGTCGAGCAGTACTTC.

This chain joins TRBV5-1 and TRBJ2-3; no firm D call. The germline V gene encodes CDR1 SGHRS and CDR2 YFSETQ. This CDR3 comprises 13 residues. V was cut by 6 bases and J by 6 bases, with 14 bases left in between. As DNA, the CDR3 is TGCGCCAGCACCCTACCATCCGGGGATACGCAGTATTTT. Residues: CASTLPSGDTQYF.

A few counts support this clonotype. This chain connects TRBV19 to TRBJ1-6, with 7 bases lining up with TRBD1. Losses at the gene ends were 3 bases for V and 9 bases for J; bases not matched to a gene: 5. Germline lookup yields CDR1 LNHDA and CDR2 SQIVND (reference sequence). This CDR3 comprises 14 residues. The CDR3 DNA reads as TGTGCCAGTAGTATCGTGACAGGGACTTCACCCCTCCACTTT. This gives the protein CASSIVTGTSPLHF.

This clonotype was observed at least ten times. The chain has TRBV6-5 and TRBJ2-2; 11 bases map to TRBD1. Losses at the gene ends were 6 bases for V and 5 bases for J; bases not matched to a gene: 8. This CDR3 has 16 amino acids. Germline V lookup: CDR1 MNHEY, CDR2 SVGAGI. Here the CDR3 DNA reads TGTGCCAGCAGCGCCCCGGGACAGGGGGGGACCGGGGAGCTGTTTTTT. Translation gives CASSAPGQGGTGELFF.

V gene TRBV25-1 combines with J gene TRBJ2-1; possible D gene TRBD1, 6 bases. The V end lost 3 bases, the J end lost 6 bases, and 15 bases lay between the germline ends. The CDR3 loop spans 15 amino acids. Germline assignment: CDR1 MGHDK and CDR2 SYGVNS. The CDR3 spells CASSEGALGGNEQFF. CDR3 coding DNA: TGTGCCAGCAGTGAGGGGGCACTTGGAGGCAATGAGCAGTTCTTC.

The chain is built from TRBV12-3 or TRBV12-4 and TRBJ2-1, with TRBD2 identical over 12 bases. This CDR3 has 15 amino acids. J gave up 4 bases and V 6 bases, and 4 bases lay outside the gene matches. The CDR3 reads CASRPGTSGYNEQFF. CDR3 in DNA: TGTGCCAGCAGACCCGGGACTAGCGGGTACAATGAGCAGTTCTTC.

At least ten counts were recorded for this clonotype. The chain links TRBV7-2 to TRBJ2-3; TRBD1 might be the D (6 bases). Germline CDR1 reads SGHTA; CDR2 reads FQGNSA. This CDR3 is 16 amino acids long. Trimming cost V 3 bases and J 3 bases, with 16 bases left between them. CDR3: CASSFGAGALTDTQYF. The DNA of the CDR3 is TGTGCCAGCAGCTTCGGAGCAGGGGCCCTTACAGATACGCAGTATTTT.

This clonotype was seen at least ten times. This chain uses TRBV7-2 with TRBJ2-3; 7 bases map to TRBD2. Trimming removed 2 bases from V and 2 bases from J; junction bases left unmatched: 4. The CDR3 runs to 15 residues. Looked up from germline, CDR1 is SGHTA and CDR2 is FQGNSA. The CDR3: CASSLMAGVTDTQYF. In DNA form, the CDR3 reads TGTGCCAGCAGCTTAATGGCGGGGGTCACAGATACGCAGTATTTT.

This chain uses TRBV28 with TRBJ1-2; D gene uncertain. The germline CDR1 and CDR2 sequences are MDHEN and SYDVKM. Trimming pared 4 bases from V and 7 bases from J, leaving 10 bases between. The CDR3 contains 12 residues. CDR3 DNA: TGTGCCAGCAGTTCGCTCCCAATTGGCTACACCTTC. It specifies CASSSLPIGYTF.

The chain joins TRBV6-1 to TRBJ2-1; TRBD1 matches 7 bases. CDR1 and CDR2 (germline): MNHNS, SASEGT. Unmatched junction bases numbered 16, after V lost 7 bases and J lost 10 bases. The CDR3 has 15 residues. The CDR3 loop is CASIFGQASSIEQFF. The CDR3 nucleotides are TGTGCCAGCATTTTCGGACAGGCCTCGTCAATCGAGCAGTTCTTC.

The V call is TRBV7-9, the J call TRBJ2-1; 8 nucleotides line up with TRBD2. Germline-derived CDR1 and CDR2 are SEHNR and FQNEAQ (reference sequence). The V gene end was trimmed by 3 bases and the J gene end by 9 bases; junction bases not matched to a gene: 1. The length of the CDR3 is 12 residues. CDR3 loop: CASSFAGGEQFF. In DNA, the CDR3 is TGTGCCAGCAGCTTCGCGGGAGGTGAGCAGTTCTTC. Full variable domain (remainder filled in from reference TRBV7-9 and TRBJ2-1): DTGVSQNPRHKITKRGQNVTFRCDPISEHNRLYWYRQTLGQGPEFLTYFQNEAQLEKSRLLSDRFSAERPKGSFSTLEIQRTEQGDSAMYLCASSFAGGEQFFGPGTRLTVL.

This clonotype appeared many times. The rearrangement joins TRBV7-2 to TRBJ2-7, with no clear D. Per germline, CDR1 SGHTA and CDR2 FQGNSA. The CDR3 has 13 amino acids. Trimming left V 6 bases short and J 1 base short, with 10 bases between. CDR3 DNA: TGTGCCAGCAGACCCTCTTCTTCCTACGAGCAGTACTTC. This sequence encodes CASRPSSSYEQYF.

A few counts support this clonotype. The chain couples TRBV20-1 to TRBJ1-4; D unresolved. There are 13 residues in the CDR3. Germline V CDR1 and CDR2: DFQATT, SNEGSKA (reference sequence). V shed 3 bases and J shed 8 bases, with 13 bases lying between them. The CDR3 here is CSASGKGGEKLFF. The CDR3, as DNA: TGCAGTGCTAGCGGGAAGGGTGGAGAAAAACTGTTTTTT.

This clonotype was picked up a small number of times. The DNA of the CDR3 is TGTGCCAGCAGCCTCCCTGGACTAGCGGGCTCCTACAATGAGCAGTTCTTC. This codes for CASSLPGLAGSYNEQFF. V is TRBV7-3 and J is TRBJ2-1, with 11 bases lining up with TRBD2. CDR1 SGHTA and CDR2 FQGTGA come from the germline V gene. The CDR3 is 17 residues long. J gave up 0 bases and V 5 bases, and 6 bases lay outside the gene matches.

V gene TRBV19 combines with J gene TRBJ1-5; 8 nucleotides line up with TRBD1. V was clipped by 3 bases and J by 7 bases; unmatched bases: 8. This CDR3 contains 15 residues. Germline CDR1 and CDR2: LNHDA and SQIVND (reference sequence). The CDR3 DNA reads TGTGCCAGTAGTATGAGAGGGGGGACAGGACAGCCCCAGCATTTT. Protein: CASSMRGGTGQPQHF. The complete variable domain, with remaining parts taken from reference TRBV19 and TRBJ1-5, reads DGGITQSPKYLFRKEGQNVTLSCEQNLNHDAMYWYRQDPGQGLRLIYYSQIVNDFQKGDIAEGYSVSREKKESFPLTVTSAQKNPTAFYLCASSMRGGTGQPQHFGDGTRLSIL.